The 2 T cell receptor beta chains given below trace back to one sample, sequenced in a study of immune cell composition in non-small cell lung cancer. Produced via immunoSEQ multiplex PCR; TCRdb's table is partial and in-frame only. The sample consists of some 8,500 clones, about 80% of them appearing once. Input material: lung tumor tissue. All receptors derive from a human donor with non-small cell lung cancer.

The genes are TRBV7-9 and TRBJ2-3; D gene uncertain. V was clipped by 5 bases and J by 2 bases, with 2 bases between them. Germline V gives CDR1 SEHNR, CDR2 FQNEAQ (reference sequence). The CDR3 has 11 residues. The CDR3 spells CASSHTDTQYF. The CDR3 coding sequence is TGTGCCAGCAGCCACACAGATACGCAGTATTTT. Variable domain in full (rest from reference TRBV7-9 and TRBJ2-3): DTGVSQNPRHKITKRGQNVTFRCDPISEHNRLYWYRQTLGQGPEFLTYFQNEAQLEKSRLLSDRFSAERPKGSFSTLEIQRTEQGDSAMYLCASSHTDTQYFGPGTRLTVL.

The rearrangement uses TRBV10-2 and TRBJ2-7; the D gene is possibly TRBD2 (5 bases). Germline CDR1 WSHSY, CDR2 SAAADI. Deletions cut 6 bases from V and 6 bases from J, with 18 bases between. The CDR3 length is 14 residues. In nucleotides, the CDR3 is TGCGCCAGCAGACCAGGACTGTCCTCTACCGAGCAGTACTTC. It specifies CASRPGLSSTEQYF.